The 15 T cell receptor beta chains below were found in one sample sequenced in a study of cytomegalovirus exposure and HLA in healthy donors. The PCR was carried out with 60 Vbeta primers and 13 Jbeta primers. The data were produced by immunoSEQ multiplex PCR, yet TCRdb's version contains in-frame clones alone and is incomplete. The table shows fewer than 150,000 clones, with around 80% occurring only once. The material sequenced was PBMCs. Receptor source: a man aged 30-40 years in good health and CMV-seronegative.

The rearrangement links TRBV5-4 to TRBJ2-7; maybe TRBD2 (6 bases). V was cut by 4 bases and J by 3 bases, with 17 bases left in between. CDR1 and CDR2 from the germline V gene are SGHNT and YYREEE (reference sequence). CDR3 size: 15 residues. The chain's CDR3 is CASSPSGSGVYEQYF. Here the CDR3 DNA reads TGTGCCAGCAGCCCTTCGGGGTCGGGAGTCTACGAGCAGTACTTC.

A few counts support this clone. This sequence joins TRBV6-5 and TRBJ1-1; D is unresolved. V was shortened by 2 bases and J by 2 bases, with 12 bases between the two germline ends. CDR1 and CDR2 (germline): MNHEY, SVGAGI. The CDR3 covers 15 residues. In nucleotides, the CDR3 is TGTGCCAGCAGTTACGCAGTGTCAGTAAACACTGAAGCTTTCTTT. Its translation is CASSYAVSVNTEAFF.

In its sample, this clone was seen a few times. The chain carries TRBV6-5 and TRBJ1-1; tentative D call: TRBD1 (6 bases). The length of the CDR3 is 11 residues. V lost 7 bases, J lost 8 bases, and 11 bases lay in between. Per germline, CDR1 MNHEY and CDR2 SVGAGI. Here the CDR3 reads CASTQGIEAFF. The CDR3 DNA reads as TGTGCCAGCACCCAGGGGATCGAAGCTTTCTTT.

This rearrangement joins TRBV12-5 to TRBJ1-2; 10 bases line up with TRBD1. Germline CDR1 LGHNT, CDR2 FRNRAP. Trimming at V came to 4 bases and at J to 6 bases, leaving 5 bases not matched to a gene. This CDR3 comprises 14 residues. CDR3: CASGWKTGGNGYTF. The CDR3 DNA reads TGTGCTAGTGGTTGGAAGACAGGGGGCAATGGCTACACCTTC. The full variable domain, in which reference TRBV12-5 and TRBJ1-2 provide the parts outside the CDR3, is DARVTQTPRHKVTEMGQEVTMRCQPILGHNTVFWYRQTMMQGLELLAYFRNRAPLDDSGMPKDRFSAEMPDATLATLKIQPSEPRDSAVYFCASGWKTGGNGYTFGSGTRLTVV.

The chain recombines TRBV6-1 with TRBJ2-5, with TRBD2 matching 14 bases. Trimming took 2 bases from V and 4 from J; bases not matched to a gene: 9. Germline CDR1 and CDR2: MNHNS and SASEGT. There are 18 residues in the CDR3. This CDR3 is CASSEWGLAGEGAETQYF. The CDR3 DNA reads TGTGCCAGCAGTGAATGGGGACTAGCGGGAGAAGGAGCAGAGACCCAGTACTTC.

The J gene is TRBJ1-3, the V gene TRBV4-1; D is uncertain. The V gene lost 4 bases and the J gene lost 0 bases, with 16 bases spanning the gap. The CDR3 runs 17 residues. The germline CDR1 and CDR2 sequences are MGHRA and YSYEKL. The CDR3 DNA reads as TGCGCCAGCAGCCCAGATTTTCCAGAAACCTCTGGAAACACCATATATTTT. It yields the protein CASSPDFPETSGNTIYF.

This clone was seen just once. The V and J genes are TRBV4-1 and TRBJ1-6; perhaps TRBD1 as D (6 bases). The length of the CDR3 is 15 residues. CDR1 and CDR2 (germline): MGHRA, YSYEKL. V was clipped by 1 base and J by 7 bases, with 11 bases between them. The DNA for the CDR3 is TGCGCCAGCAGCCAAGTTATCAGGGGAAATTCACCCCTCCACTTT. Protein sequence: CASSQVIRGNSPLHF.

The CDR3: CASSLTGVGANVLTF. DNA for the CDR3: TGTGCCAGCAGCTTAACCGGGGTTGGGGCCAACGTCCTGACTTTC. The chain joins TRBV13 to TRBJ2-6; a weak D match, TRBD2 (5 bases). Trimming took off 2 bases at V and 3 bases at J, with 8 bases between the two ends. The CDR3 extends over 15 amino acids. Germline V lookup: CDR1 PRHDT, CDR2 FYEKMQ (reference sequence).

The rearrangement links TRBV5-6 to TRBJ2-1; 10 positions agree with TRBD1. CDR1 and CDR2 (germline): SGHDT, YYEEEE. J was trimmed by 8 bases and V by 5 bases; bases with no gene match: 10. This CDR3 spans 15 amino acids. The CDR3 DNA reads TGTGCCAGCAGGGGCGGGACAGGGGATCTGGATGAGCAGTTCTTC. As protein: CASRGGTGDLDEQFF.

DNA for the CDR3: TGTGCCAGCAGCGGAGGGACAGGGGATTCCGGGGAGCTGTTTTTT. Amino acids: CASSGGTGDSGELFF. V is TRBV9 and J is TRBJ2-2, with TRBD1 identical over 10 bases. The CDR3 has 15 amino acids. V shed 3 bases and J 6 bases; nucleotides not matched to a gene: 5. The germline V gene has CDR1 SGDLS and CDR2 YYNGEE.

The V call is TRBV2, the J call TRBJ1-4, with 8 nucleotides matching TRBD1. Losses at the gene ends were 5 bases for V and 7 bases for J; bases not matched to a gene: 6. This CDR3 is 14 amino acids long. Germline V gene data show CDR1 as SNHLY and CDR2 as FYNNEI. CDR3 loop: CASSRQGTSEKLFF. CDR3 DNA sequence: TGTGCCAGCAGTCGACAGGGGACCAGTGAAAAACTGTTTTTT. The whole variable domain, filled in from reference TRBV2 and TRBJ1-4, reads EPEVTQTPSHQVTQMGQEVILRCVPISNHLYFYWYRQILGQKVEFLVSFYNNEISEKSEIFDDQFSVERPDGSNFTLKIRSTKLEDSAMYFCASSRQGTSEKLFFGSGTQLSVL.

The gene calls are TRBV2 and TRBJ2-3, with 15 bases matching TRBD2. V trimming: 8 bases; J trimming: 7 bases; junction bases outside the gene matches: 10. The germline V gene has CDR1 SNHLY and CDR2 FYNNEI. The CDR3 runs to 16 residues. The CDR3 region is CASGGLAGGPSNTQYF. The CDR3 nucleotides are TGTGCCAGCGGCGGACTAGCGGGAGGGCCTTCGAATACGCAGTATTTT.

This chain joins TRBV29-1 and TRBJ2-5; a possible D gene is TRBD2 (6 bases). Trimming removed 7 bases from V and 2 bases from J, with 20 bases in between. CDR1 and CDR2 (germline): SQVTM, ANQGSEA. CDR3 length: 15 amino acids. The CDR3 DNA reads TGCAGCGCTCGTCGGTGGGGGGAGAATCAAGAGACCCAGTACTTC. It encodes CSARRWGENQETQYF.

The chain is built from TRBV28 and TRBJ2-4; D remains ambiguous. The CDR3 runs to 15 residues. The V end was cut by 2 bases, the J end by 0 bases, with 8 bases between. Per germline, CDR1 MDHEN and CDR2 SYDVKM. The CDR3 sequence: CASSLTFLAKNIQYF. The CDR3 nucleotides read TGTGCCAGCAGTTTAACTTTTCTAGCCAAAAACATTCAGTACTTC.

This clone was observed a single time. Other DNA sequences of this sample code for an identical CDR3. This chain links TRBV4-1 with TRBJ2-7, with 10 positions matching TRBD1. The CDR3 is made up of 15 amino acids. Trimming cost V 4 bases and J 0 bases; bases outside gene matches: 3. CDR1 and CDR2 (germline): MGHRA, YSYEKL. This CDR3 reads CASSPGQGGSYEQYF. The CDR3 DNA sequence: TGCGCCAGCAGCCCCGGACAGGGGGGCTCCTACGAGCAGTACTTC.